This T cell receptor (beta chain) stems from a study of PD-1 blockade in classical Hodgkin lymphoma. The study's findings and limits: There was a significant rise in CD4+ TCR diversity by C4D1, with no such rise for CD8+. Baseline TCR diversity was reportedly lower in newly diagnosed patients than in healthy donors. It was reported as lower still in relapsed/refractory patients.

With regard to this clone: Its antigen is unknown.

Germline V gene lookup returns CDR1 LGHNA and CDR2 YSLEER. J lost 5 bases, V lost 3 bases, and 7 bases had no gene match. The CDR3 extends over 14 amino acids. In every patient, relapse followed autologous stem cell transplantation, while exposure to brentuximab vedotin differed. The data were produced by immunoSEQ multiplex PCR, yet TCRdb's version contains in-frame clones alone and is incomplete. The sample consists of tens of thousands of clones, more than 70% of them appearing once. The material was peripheral blood mononuclear cells (PBMCs), obtained at baseline. This rearrangement joins TRBV4-3 to TRBJ2-7, with 7 bases aligning to TRBD2. The TCR sequence derives from a human donor with classical Hodgkin lymphoma. CDR3 region: CASSHLGGNDEQYF. CDR3 nucleotides: TGCGCCAGCAGCCATCTCGGGGGGAACGACGAGCAGTACTTC.